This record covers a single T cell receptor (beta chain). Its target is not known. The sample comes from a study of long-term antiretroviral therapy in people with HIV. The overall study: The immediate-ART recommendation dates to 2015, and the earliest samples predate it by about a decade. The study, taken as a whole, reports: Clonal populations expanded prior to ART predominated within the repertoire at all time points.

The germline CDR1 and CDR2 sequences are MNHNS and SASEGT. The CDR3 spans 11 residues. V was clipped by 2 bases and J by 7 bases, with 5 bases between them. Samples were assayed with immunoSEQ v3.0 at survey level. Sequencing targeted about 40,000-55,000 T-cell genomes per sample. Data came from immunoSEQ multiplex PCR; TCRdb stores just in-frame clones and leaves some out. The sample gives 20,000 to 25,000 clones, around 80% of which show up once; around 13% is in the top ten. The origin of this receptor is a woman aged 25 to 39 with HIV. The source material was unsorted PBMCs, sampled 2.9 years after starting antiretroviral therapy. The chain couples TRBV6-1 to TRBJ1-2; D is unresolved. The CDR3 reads CASSEIFGYTF. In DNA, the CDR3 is TGTGCCAGCAGTGAAATATTTGGCTACACCTTC.